The clone carrying this T cell receptor (beta chain) was counted at least ten times. Its antigen is not identified. Germline CDR1 is SGHVS and CDR2 is FQNEAQ. CDR3 length: 13 residues. Trimming took 5 bases from V and 7 from J, leaving 14 bases between them. The data belong to a study of T cell repertoires in cytomegalovirus infection. Study-level points and caveats: The response measured ex vivo was dominated by TCR beta clonotypes (HLA-C-restricted and CMV-specific).

TCRdb reprocessed the reads with MiXCR, giving one entry per CDR3 protein. This sample has about 260,000 distinct CDR3 sequences, with roughly 15% found just once. Sequenced: PBMCs. This rearrangement joins TRBV7-8 to TRBJ1-1; D uncertain. This clonotype originated in a human donor in good health (CMV status not recorded). Some clones in this sample may be carry-over from other donors' samples. Here the CDR3 DNA reads TGTGCCAGCAGCCTCCCCAGCGGCCTTGAAGCTTTCTTT. Translation gives CASSLPSGLEAFF.